This passage covers 5 T cell receptor beta chains from one sample sequenced in a study of T-cell memory formation after mild COVID-19. In TCRdb, the 5' RACE reads were re-called with MiXCR into one record per CDR3 protein. The sample has fewer than 90,000 distinct CDR3 sequences, more than 11% seen once. Sequencing used PBMCs or a T cell subset sorted from them (not recorded which). These TCRs come from an adult woman who had mild COVID-19 (a few samples of this study predate the infection). Cell type and time point are not known.

This chain joins TRBV10-3 and TRBJ2-1; TRBD2 matches at 14 bases. After removal of 0 bases from V and 1 base from J, the junction contained 5 bases not matched to a gene. The length of the CDR3 is 19 residues. Germline assignment: CDR1 ENHRY and CDR2 SYGVKD. CDR3 DNA: TGTGCCATCAGTGAGTCCGGACTAGCGGGAGGAGGATCCTACAATGAGCAGTTCTTC. It specifies CAISESGLAGGGSYNEQFF.

This clonotype was detected only a few times. The rearrangement uses TRBV7-9 and TRBJ2-5; D possibly matches TRBD1 or TRBD2 (5 bases each). Per germline, CDR1 SEHNR and CDR2 FQNEAQ (reference sequence). This CDR3 spans 14 amino acids. V lost 4 bases and J lost 9, with 18 bases in between. As DNA, the CDR3 is TGTGCCAGCAGCTCTCCGGGACCATCATGGGCCCAGTACTTC. Translation: CASSSPGPSWAQYF.

This clonotype was found a few times. The CDR3 sequence is CASSPRTDTGTGDNEQFF. The CDR3 coding sequence is TGCGCCAGCAGCCCACGAACCGATACCGGGACAGGGGACAATGAGCAGTTCTTC. V is TRBV5-1 and J is TRBJ2-1; 10 positions agree with TRBD1. Germline V CDR1 and CDR2: SGHRS, YFSETQ. The CDR3 has 18 residues. The V segment lost 4 bases and the J segment 5 bases; nucleotides outside the gene matches: 15.

The J gene is TRBJ1-1, the V gene TRBV24-1; no clear D gene. Trimming pared 2 bases from V and 12 bases from J, leaving 12 bases between. This CDR3 is 12 amino acids long. Looked up from germline, CDR1 is KGHDR and CDR2 is SFDVKD. CDR3 region: CATSDSGVRTFF. CDR3 nucleotide sequence: TGTGCCACCAGTGATTCTGGGGTCCGGACTTTCTTT.

The gene calls are TRBV6-5 and TRBJ2-7, with D perhaps TRBD2 (6 bases). CDR1 is MNHEY, CDR2 SVGAGI, per germline. Deletions cut 5 bases from V and 4 bases from J, with 9 bases between. The CDR3 loop spans 12 amino acids. The CDR3 sequence is CASSPGVYEQYF. In DNA form, the CDR3 reads TGTGCCAGCAGTCCGGGGGTTTACGAGCAGTACTTC.